This T cell receptor (beta chain) emerged from a study of CD8 T cells in ankylosing spondylitis. Only a few counts were recorded for this clonotype. What it recognizes is unknown. Library preparation for TCR beta used quantitative 5'-RACE with molecular barcodes. Each CDR3 protein is one row after TCRdb ran MiXCR on the 5' RACE reads. The repertoire holds 350,000 or so distinct CDR3 sequences, with 14% to 15% as singletons. The germline gives CDR1 SGHRS, CDR2 YFSETQ. The CDR3 covers 16 residues. V lost 0 bases and J 3 bases, leaving 13 bases between the germline ends. Points from the study as a whole: Within ankylosing spondylitis blood, a TCR beta motif made up of seven to nine highly homologous variants appeared to be characteristic. Disease-linked clones bore a CD8+ phenotype, appearing relatively rarely in peripheral blood. Matched ankylosing spondylitis synovial fluid reportedly showed significant enrichment of disease-linked clones.

The sample was blood, either unsorted or a sorted T cell fraction (not recorded which). The genes are TRBV5-1 and TRBJ2-1; D possibly corresponds to TRBD2 (6 bases). This receptor was taken from a male donor with ankylosing spondylitis or in good health (not recorded which). The CDR3, as DNA: TGCGCCAGCAGCTTGGACCGGACTACCGACTACAATGAGCAGTTCTTC. It encodes CASSLDRTTDYNEQFF.